These 13 T cell receptor beta chains were all obtained from the same sample, sequenced in a study of PD-1 blockade in classical Hodgkin lymphoma. Sequenced by immunoSEQ multiplex PCR; TCRdb stores in-frame clones only, minus some. In the table there are about 15,000 clones, about 83% of which are singletons. There was relapse after autologous stem cell transplantation in every patient, and there was variation in brentuximab vedotin exposure. The sample here was peripheral blood mononuclear cells (PBMCs), taken at baseline. These receptor sequences come from a human donor with classical Hodgkin lymphoma.

Only a few counts were recorded for this clone. The rearrangement joins TRBV30 to TRBJ2-1; 9 nucleotides match TRBD2. The CDR3 sequence is 15 residues long. Germline assignment: CDR1 GTSNPN and CDR2 SVGIG (reference sequence). Trimming removed 4 bases from V and 7 bases from J; junction bases left unmatched: 11. The CDR3 DNA reads TGTGCCTGGACACAAGCGGGAGGTTCGATAAATGAGCAGTTCTTC. Translation gives CAWTQAGGSINEQFF. Looking up the rest from reference TRBV30 and TRBJ2-1 gives the full variable domain: SQTIHQWPATLVQPVGSPLSLECTVEGTSNPNLYWYRQAAGRGLQLLFYSVGIGQISSEVPQNLSASRPQDRQFILSSKKLLLSDSGFYLCAWTQAGGSINEQFFGPGTRLTVL.

The V call is TRBV11-2, the J call TRBJ1-1; D uncertain. V lost 2 bases and J lost 1, with 5 bases in between. The germline V gene has CDR1 SGHAT and CDR2 FQNNGV. This CDR3 contains 13 residues. CDR3 DNA: TGTGCCAGCAGCTTATTTGGGAACACTGAAGCTTTCTTT. Its translation is CASSLFGNTEAFF.

The chain carries TRBV19 and TRBJ2-2; D not certain. With 3 bases removed from V and 7 bases from J, the gap between germline ends came to 9 bases. Per germline, CDR1 LNHDA and CDR2 SQIVND (reference sequence). The CDR3 consists of 13 residues. CDR3: CASSIYGFGELFF. CDR3 coding DNA: TGTGCCAGTAGTATCTATGGGTTCGGGGAGCTGTTTTTT.

The chain employs TRBV7-8 and TRBJ2-7, with D perhaps assigned TRBD1 or TRBD2 (5 bases each). Germline lookup yields CDR1 SGHVS and CDR2 FQNEAQ. CDR3 size: 14 residues. Trimming took 1 base from V and 0 from J, leaving 7 bases between them. The CDR3 protein is CASSLGGPSYEQYF. The CDR3 region has the DNA TGTGCCAGCAGCTTAGGGGGACCCTCCTACGAGCAGTACTTC.

The table lists this clone with a count of one. The chain links TRBV7-3 to TRBJ2-3; maybe TRBD1 (6 bases). Germline CDR1 reads SGHTA; CDR2 reads FQGTGA. The CDR3 contains 14 residues. V dropped 5 bases and J dropped 1 base, with 10 bases sitting between them. CDR3 bases: TGTGCCAGCAGCCTACAGGGCGGCACAGATACGCAGTATTTT. It codes for CASSLQGGTDTQYF. Variable domain in full (rest from reference TRBV7-3 and TRBJ2-3): GAGVSQTPSNKVTEKGKYVELRCDPISGHTALYWYRQSLGQGPEFLIYFQGTGAADDSGLPNDRFFAVRPEGSVSTLKIQRTERGDSAVYLCASSLQGGTDTQYFGPGTRLTVL.

This clone occurred once. This chain joins TRBV18 and TRBJ2-7, with 9 bases that match TRBD1. The CDR3 length is 13 residues. The trim removed 6 bases at V and 5 bases at J, leaving 5 bases unmatched. CDR1 is KGHSH, CDR2 LQKENI, per germline. The CDR3 is CASSRTGVDEQYF. DNA for the CDR3: TGTGCCAGCTCCCGGACAGGGGTTGACGAGCAGTACTTC.

V and J are TRBV11-2 and TRBJ2-3; D is unclear. The V end was cut by 5 bases, the J end by 2 bases, with 23 bases between. The CDR3 has 18 amino acids. Germline lookup yields CDR1 SGHAT and CDR2 FQNNGV. The CDR3 DNA follows: TGTGCCAGCAGCCACGGCCAGGTGGGCAGTCGATCCACAGATACGCAGTATTTT. Its translation: CASSHGQVGSRSTDTQYF.

This chain connects TRBV7-8 to TRBJ2-3; D not resolved. The V end was cut by 2 bases, the J end by 3 bases, with 0 bases between. The CDR3 extends over 11 amino acids. CDR1 and CDR2 from the germline V gene are SGHVS and FQNEAQ. The CDR3 is CASSLTDTQYF. CDR3 nucleotide sequence: TGTGCCAGCAGCTTAACAGATACGCAGTATTTT.

J is TRBJ2-1 and V is TRBV9; D might be TRBD2 (5 bases). Trimming took 0 bases from V and 8 from J, leaving 18 bases between them. In germline, CDR1 is SGDLS, CDR2 YYNGEE. The CDR3 loop spans 16 amino acids. Here the CDR3 reads CASSVVLGEGTDEQFF. In DNA form, the CDR3 reads TGTGCCAGCAGCGTAGTTTTGGGTGAGGGTACCGATGAGCAGTTCTTC.

The V gene is TRBV28, the J gene TRBJ1-1; the D is unclear. The V gene's germline CDR1 is MDHEN and CDR2 SYDVKM. V gave up 5 bases and J gave up 3 bases, with 16 bases separating them. There are 15 residues in the CDR3. The CDR3 spells CASSRMSLLDTEAFF. In DNA, the CDR3 is TGTGCCAGCAGTCGGATGTCCCTTTTGGACACTGAAGCTTTCTTT.

The chain combines TRBV5-1 with TRBJ2-7; D possibly corresponds to TRBD1 (5 bases). Between the trimmed V and J ends, which lost 0 bases and 0 bases, there was a span of 13 bases. There are 16 residues in the CDR3. CDR1 is SGHRS and CDR2 is YFSETQ in the germline V gene. The CDR3 DNA reads TGCGCCAGCAGCTTGGAGGGCAGGGCCAGCTCCTACGAGCAGTACTTC. Protein: CASSLEGRASSYEQYF.

V gene TRBV7-9 combines with J gene TRBJ2-5, with 12 bases that match TRBD1. Germline CDR1 reads SEHNR; CDR2 reads FQNEAQ (reference sequence). This CDR3 is built from 16 residues. V was clipped by 4 bases and J by 6 bases; unmatched bases: 9. The CDR3 region has the DNA TGTGCCAGCAGCTCCCCAGGGACAGGGGGCTTGCAGACCCAGTACTTC. The encoded protein is CASSSPGTGGLQTQYF. Full variable domain (outside the CDR3, taken from reference TRBV7-9 and TRBJ2-5): DTGVSQNPRHKITKRGQNVTFRCDPISEHNRLYWYRQTLGQGPEFLTYFQNEAQLEKSRLLSDRFSAERPKGSFSTLEIQRTEQGDSAMYLCASSSPGTGGLQTQYFGPGTRLLVL.

DNA for the CDR3: TGTGCCAGCTCACAGGGAATTAACACCGGGGAGCTGTTTTTT. Translation: CASSQGINTGELFF. The chain joins TRBV18 to TRBJ2-2; D remains unclear. CDR1 KGHSH and CDR2 LQKENI come from the germline V gene. V lost 4 bases to trimming and J lost 2 bases, with 8 bases between them. CDR3 size: 14 residues.